The source of this T cell receptor beta chain is a study of shared clonotypes between healthy human individuals. This CDR3 is 13 amino acids long. Trimming removed 3 bases at V and 6 bases at J, with 11 bases between. Looked up from germline, CDR1 is SGHRS and CDR2 is YFSETQ. Naive CD8 cells were CD45RO-negative, positively selected for CCR7, excluding terminally differentiated effector memory CD45RA+ cells. Assay: immunoSEQ multiplex PCR; the TCRdb copy retains only in-frame clones and omits some. The sample includes around 2.1 million clones, 85% to 95% of them seen just once. V usage is TRBV5-1 and J usage is TRBJ2-3; possibly TRBD1 or TRBD2 for D (5 bases each). Sample: naive CD8+ T cells from PBMCs. This sequence was found in a man aged 18 to 35 in good health. Some clones in this sample may be carry-over from other donors' samples. The chain's CDR3 is CASSWGTLDTQYF. The CDR3 bases are TGCGCCAGCAGCTGGGGGACCTTGGATACGCAGTATTTT.